The 12 T cell receptor beta chains below come from one sample, sequenced in a study of cytomegalovirus exposure and HLA in healthy donors. PCR involved 60 Vbeta and 13 Jbeta primers. Profiling relied on immunoSEQ multiplex PCR, and the TCRdb table lists in-frame clones only, not all of them. The data show about 160,000 clones, around 75% seen once. The sample comprised PBMCs. These receptors were obtained from a human donor in good health.

This chain joins TRBV6-1 and TRBJ2-5; D is uncertain. Germline CDR1 and CDR2: MNHNS and SASEGT. With 0 bases removed from V and 2 bases from J, the gap between germline ends came to 7 bases. The CDR3 runs 14 residues. CDR3 DNA: TGTGCCAGCAGTGAAGCATCCAGGCAAGAGACCCAGTACTTC. It specifies CASSEASRQETQYF.

The CDR3 loop reads CASSLGTSSYEQYF. CDR3 nucleotides: TGTGCCAGCAGTTTAGGGACAAGCTCCTACGAGCAGTACTTC. The V gene is TRBV27, the J gene TRBJ2-7, with D maybe TRBD1 (6 bases). V gave up 2 bases and J gave up 0 bases, with 8 bases separating them. Germline CDR1 reads MNHEY; CDR2 reads SMNVEV (reference sequence). This CDR3 is 14 amino acids long.

The chain couples TRBV4-2 to TRBJ1-2; D possibly corresponds to TRBD1 (5 bases). The germline V gene has CDR1 LGHNA and CDR2 YNFKEQ. The CDR3 has 14 residues. V dropped 0 bases and J dropped 4 bases, with 9 bases sitting between them. This CDR3 reads CASSQETGGYGYTF. CDR3 nucleotides: TGTGCCAGCAGCCAAGAGACGGGGGGCTATGGCTACACCTTC.

The chain joins TRBV5-6 to TRBJ2-7; 9 bases are a match to TRBD1. Trimming took 5 bases from V and 6 from J; bases not matched to a gene: 15. Germline V gene data show CDR1 as SGHDT and CDR2 as YYEEEE. The CDR3 runs to 16 residues. The CDR3 DNA reads TGTGCCAGCAGTTCCACAGGGGGCCCCGAGGGCGGCGAGCAGTACTTC. Translation gives CASSSTGGPEGGEQYF. The variable domain in full, with the rest retrieved from reference TRBV5-6 and TRBJ2-7, is DAGVTQSPTHLIKTRGQQVTLRCSPKSGHDTVSWYQQALGQGPQFIFQYYEEEERQRGNFPDRFSGHQFPNYSSELNVNALLLGDSALYLCASSSTGGPEGGEQYFGPGTRLTVT.

This chain links TRBV10-2 with TRBJ2-1; TRBD2 aligns across 9 bases. This CDR3 is 17 amino acids long. CDR1 WSHSY and CDR2 SAAADI come from the germline V gene. V trimming: 4 bases; J trimming: 4 bases; junction bases outside the gene matches: 11. The CDR3 reads CASSGPPLAGDYNEQFF. The CDR3 nucleotides read TGCGCCAGCAGTGGGCCGCCCTTAGCGGGAGATTACAATGAGCAGTTCTTC.

This sequence joins TRBV7-2 and TRBJ1-5; D not certain. Trimming took off 3 bases at V and 7 bases at J, with 13 bases between the two ends. This CDR3 has 14 amino acids. CDR1 is SGHTA, CDR2 FQGNSA, per germline. The CDR3 sequence: CASSFQPHTQPQHF. Written as DNA, the CDR3 is TGTGCCAGCAGCTTCCAACCTCACACCCAGCCCCAGCATTTT.

The sample holds one count of this clone. V and J are TRBV7-2 and TRBJ1-5; 8 bases align to TRBD1. In germline, CDR1 is SGHTA, CDR2 FQGNSA. V trimming: 3 bases; J trimming: 0 bases; junction bases outside the gene matches: 7. This CDR3 has 17 residues. As DNA, the CDR3 is TGTGCCAGCAGCTTGGGGAGGGGGACAGGTAGCAATCAGCCCCAGCATTTT. This sequence encodes CASSLGRGTGSNQPQHF.

The V call is TRBV12-5, the J call TRBJ1-1; maybe TRBD1 (5 bases). V was trimmed by 4 bases and J by 0 bases, leaving 15 bases between them. Germline V gene data show CDR1 as LGHNT and CDR2 as FRNRAP. The CDR3 has 16 residues. CDR3 region: CASGYGAAKMNTEAFF. In DNA, the CDR3 is TGTGCTAGTGGTTATGGGGCAGCGAAAATGAACACTGAAGCTTTCTTT.

For the CDR3, the DNA is TGTGCCAGCCGGGCAGGGATGAACACTGAAGCTTTCTTT. This sequence encodes CASRAGMNTEAFF. The chain recombines TRBV27 with TRBJ1-1; D is possibly TRBD1 (5 bases). Germline assignment: CDR1 MNHEY and CDR2 SMNVEV (reference sequence). V was trimmed by 8 bases and J by 0 bases, leaving 10 bases between them. The CDR3 covers 13 residues.

The rearrangement links TRBV13 to TRBJ2-5; 7 bases are shared with TRBD2. This CDR3 is built from 11 residues. J lost 5 bases, V lost 8 bases, and 2 bases had no gene match. Looked up from germline, CDR1 is PRHDT and CDR2 is FYEKMQ (reference sequence). The CDR3 DNA reads TGTGCCAGCTCCGGGGGGGAGACCCAGTACTTC. Translated, it gives CASSGGETQYF.

The chain joins TRBV9 to TRBJ1-2, with D unclear. Between the trimmed V and J ends, which lost 0 bases and 2 bases, there was a span of 8 bases. The germline CDR1 and CDR2 sequences are SGDLS and YYNGEE. CDR3 length: 14 amino acids. CDR3 coding DNA: TGTGCCAGCAGCGTAGGTCCGGAGAACTATGGCTACACCTTC. Translation: CASSVGPENYGYTF.

The chain has TRBV30 and TRBJ1-2; weak D call: TRBD1 (6 bases). Per the germline V gene, CDR1 is GTSNPN and CDR2 is SVGIG (reference sequence). V lost 0 bases, J lost 2 bases, and 10 bases lay in between. The CDR3 consists of 14 residues. The CDR3 bases are TGTGCCTGGAGTGTACAGGGCCGAAACTATGGCTACACCTTC. Translated, it gives CAWSVQGRNYGYTF.